This T cell receptor (beta chain) is drawn from a study of T cell changes during pregnancy in multiple sclerosis. Germline CDR1 is MNHNS and CDR2 is SASEGT. The CDR3 has 15 residues. The junction had 6 bases not matched to a gene; V was cut back by 4 bases and J by 1 base. Generated by immunoSEQ multiplex PCR, the TCRdb table keeps only in-frame clones and is missing some. The sample lists about 18,000 clones, more than 75% seen once, with approximately 1.4% in the top ten. The sequence derives from a female donor in good health, enrolled as a control in a pregnancy study. The chain uses TRBV6-1 and TRBJ1-1, with 7 bases aligning to TRBD1. The sample was CD4+ T cells from peripheral blood mononuclear cells, taken in the first trimester of pregnancy. The CDR3 reads CASSVRDSANTEAFF. The CDR3 nucleotides read TGTGCCAGCAGTGTAAGGGACAGCGCGAACACTGAAGCTTTCTTT.